This TCR beta chain appears in the sequencing data of a study of low-dose radiotherapy and immunotherapy resistance in tumors. Time point in this sample: after trial treatment. Treatment reported: LDRT plus nivolumab, ipilimumab, low-dose cyclophosphamide and aspirin (RACIN trial). Along with nivolumab and ipilimumab, donors received aspirin, low-dose cyclophosphamide and low-dose radiotherapy. With TRAV- and TRBV-specific primers, first-strand cDNA was made, covering the alpha and beta chains. Amplification, which lasted roughly 20 PCR cycles, used a constant-region primer and V-primer adapter to amplify TCRs. A single record per CDR3 protein comes from TCRdb applying MiXCR to the reads. The repertoire includes about 84,000 distinct CDR3 sequences, 15% to 20% of them detected once, and approximately 1.5% sits in the top ten. This clonotype has a count of ten or more. V shed 4 bases and J 3 bases; nucleotides not matched to a gene: 6. The CDR3 totals 17 residues. The germline V gene encodes CDR1 SGHTA and CDR2 FQGNSA.

This specimen was PBMCs, taken after low-dose radiotherapy plus immunotherapy. This sequence was found in a male donor with prostate cancer. This chain connects TRBV7-2 to TRBJ2-1, with TRBD2 identical over 13 bases. CDR3 coding DNA: TGTGCCAGCAGCTACGGGACTAGCGGGGCCGGCTACAATGAGCAGTTCTTC. Translated, it gives CASSYGTSGAGYNEQFF.